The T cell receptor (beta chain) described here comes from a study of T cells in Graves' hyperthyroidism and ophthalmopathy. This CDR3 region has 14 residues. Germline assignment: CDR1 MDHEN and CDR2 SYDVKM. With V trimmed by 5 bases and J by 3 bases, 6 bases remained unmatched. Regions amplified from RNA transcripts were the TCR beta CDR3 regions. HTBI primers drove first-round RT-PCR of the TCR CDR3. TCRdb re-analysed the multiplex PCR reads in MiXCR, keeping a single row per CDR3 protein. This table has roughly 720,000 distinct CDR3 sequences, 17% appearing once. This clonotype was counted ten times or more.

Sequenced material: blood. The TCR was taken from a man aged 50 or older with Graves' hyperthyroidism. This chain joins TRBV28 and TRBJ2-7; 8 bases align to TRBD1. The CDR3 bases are TGTGCCAGCAGTCCGATCGACAGGGGCTACGAGCAGTACTTC. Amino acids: CASSPIDRGYEQYF.